This entry features one TCR beta chain sequence. What it binds is unknown. The V gene's germline CDR1 is ENHRY and CDR2 SYGVKD. The V and J ends lost 6 bases and 1 base, in that order; junction bases with no gene match: 2. This CDR3 has 13 residues. A multiplex PCR was run with 60 Vbeta primers and 13 Jbeta primers. The assay was immunoSEQ multiplex PCR, and TCRdb's table has in-frame clones only and misses some. Altogether fewer than 85,000 clones are present, about four fifths being singletons, with the ten largest covering 5.5% to 7%. This entry is derived from a study of cytomegalovirus exposure and HLA in healthy donors. Overall study findings and caveats: CMV antigen specificity was confirmed in vitro for three CMV-associated chains. Analyses of presence/absence relied on an assumption of roughly uniform sequencing depth across donors.

V gene TRBV10-3 combines with J gene TRBJ2-5; 7 bases align to TRBD1. This sequence was found in a man aged 18 to 30 in good health and CMV-seropositive. What was sequenced was PBMCs. The DNA of the CDR3 is TGTGCCATCAGGGGACAGTCCCAAGAGACCCAGTACTTC. Its protein is CAIRGQSQETQYF.